Following are 28 T cell receptor beta chains from one sample sequenced in a study of blood T cells in healthy people across ages. Primers used in a second PCR of roughly 7 to 12 cycles were a sample-barcoded 5' primer and a J-beta primer mix. TCRdb passed the 5' RACE reads through MiXCR, listing each CDR3 protein once. The data contain about 290,000 distinct CDR3 sequences, around 27% of them seen just once; the ten biggest clones take up approximately 28%. The specimen was blood. Receptors originate from an older woman in good health.

The CDR3 DNA reads as TGTGCCAGCAGCCGCGGGACAGGGGTCGAAGAGACCCAGTACTTC. As protein: CASSRGTGVEETQYF. The V gene is TRBV9, the J gene TRBJ2-5, with TRBD1 identical over 10 bases. J gave up 3 bases and V 4 bases, and 6 bases lay outside the gene matches. This CDR3 is built from 15 residues. From germline, CDR1 is SGDLS and CDR2 YYNGEE. The full variable domain, with the rest looked up from reference TRBV9 and TRBJ2-5, is DSGVTQTPKHLITATGQRVTLRCSPRSGDLSVYWYQQSLDQGLQFLIQYYNGEERAKGNILERFSAQQFPDLHSELNLSSLELGDSALYFCASSRGTGVEETQYFGPGTRLLVL.

Notes on this clonotype: An end of the junction does not agree with germline; a read error may underlie this. The rearrangement joins TRBV6-4 to TRBJ1-2; a weak D match, TRBD1 (6 bases). The CDR3 runs to 13 residues. Per germline, CDR1 MRHNA and CDR2 SNTAGT. The CDR3, as DNA: TGTGCCAGCAGCGAACAGGGAGGCTATGGCCACACCTTC. As protein: CASSEQGGYGHTF.

This clonotype was picked up a small number of times. This sequence joins TRBV18 and TRBJ1-2; D not certain. CDR3 length: 13 amino acids. Germline V gives CDR1 KGHSH, CDR2 LQKENI. Trimming removed 4 bases at V and 8 bases at J, with 14 bases between. CDR3: CASSQGSQSGYTF. CDR3 bases: TGTGCCAGCTCACAGGGCAGCCAGAGCGGCTACACCTTC.

This clonotype has only one observation. The chain has TRBV28 and TRBJ1-5; no clear D gene. Germline V gives CDR1 MDHEN, CDR2 SYDVKM. Deletions cut 6 bases from V and 1 base from J, with 13 bases between. CDR3 length equals 15 residues. This CDR3 reads CASSSAGGSNQPQHF. The CDR3 region has the DNA TGTGCCAGCAGCTCTGCCGGTGGAAGCAATCAGCCCCAGCATTTT.

The rearrangement uses TRBV7-9 and TRBJ1-2; 9 nucleotides match TRBD1. The CDR3 is 19 residues long. Germline V lookup: CDR1 SEHNR, CDR2 FQNEAQ (reference sequence). V lost 5 bases, J lost 3 bases, and 19 bases stayed unmatched. CDR3 nucleotides: TGTGCCAGCAGCGATAGAAAGGACAGGGGCCCCTCGTTATACTATGGCTACACCTTC. Its translation: CASSDRKDRGPSLYYGYTF.

In regard to this clonotype: The junction does not match germline at one end; this may be a read error. The chain recombines TRBV7-3 with TRBJ2-1; 8 bases agree with TRBD2. CDR1 is SGHTA, CDR2 FQGTGA, per germline. The CDR3 consists of 17 residues. In DNA form, the CDR3 reads TGTGCCAACACGACCTGCCCGGAGCGGGAGAACTACCATGAGCAGTTCTTC. Protein sequence: CANTTCPERENYHEQFF.

There are a few counts of this clonotype. The CDR3 sequence is CASSLTGQSNEKLFF. The CDR3 DNA sequence: TGTGCCAGCAGCTTAACCGGGCAATCAAATGAAAAACTGTTTTTT. The chain combines TRBV7-3 with TRBJ1-4; D is unresolved. Trimming shortened V by 0 bases and J by 5 bases, and 10 bases separated the two germline ends. The CDR3 is made up of 15 amino acids. Germline V gene data show CDR1 as SGHTA and CDR2 as FQGTGA.

A few counts support this clonotype. V and J are TRBV12-3 or TRBV12-4 and TRBJ2-1, with D hard to call. The J call is in doubt because the DNA end fits TRBJ2-5 better. This CDR3 comprises 13 residues. In DNA form, the CDR3 reads TGTGCCAGCAGTCGCCAAGCGACGGAGACCCAGTACTTC. Residues: CASSRQATETQYF.

The V gene is TRBV9, the J gene TRBJ1-4; D is perhaps TRBD1 (5 bases). The CDR3 totals 15 residues. Per germline, CDR1 SGDLS and CDR2 YYNGEE. Trimming took off 4 bases at V and 8 bases at J, with 18 bases between the two ends. CDR3 protein: CASSPRVGVDEKLFF. The CDR3 region has the DNA TGTGCCAGCAGCCCACGGGTAGGGGTCGACGAAAAACTGTTTTTT.

This clonotype is a singleton in its sample. The chain employs TRBV20-1 and TRBJ2-1; 7 positions match TRBD1. V dropped 3 bases and J dropped 1; count of bases not matched to a gene: 3. Germline assignment: CDR1 DFQATT and CDR2 SNEGSKA (reference sequence). This CDR3 contains 14 residues. This CDR3 reads CSASLRGSYNEQFF. In nucleotides, the CDR3 is TGCAGTGCTAGCCTCAGGGGGTCCTACAATGAGCAGTTCTTC.

This clonotype was counted between two and nine times. CDR3 amino acids: CASSFPPGSGRYNEQFF. The DNA of the CDR3 is TGTGCCAGCAGCTTCCCCCCCGGTAGCGGGAGATACAATGAGCAGTTCTTC. This rearrangement joins TRBV7-2 to TRBJ2-1; 9 bases are shared with TRBD2. Germline lookup yields CDR1 SGHTA and CDR2 FQGNSA. The CDR3 contains 17 residues. Germline trimming cut 3 bases from V and 4 bases from J; bases unmatched to any gene: 10.

The rearrangement links TRBV11-3 to TRBJ2-3; D ambiguous. This CDR3 region has 14 residues. Germline assignment: CDR1 SGHNT and CDR2 YENEEA. V dropped 0 bases and J dropped 2 bases, with 6 bases sitting between them. The CDR3 nucleotides are TGTGCCAGCAGCTTAGACGAATACACAGATACGCAGTATTTT. Protein: CASSLDEYTDTQYF.

The V and J genes are TRBV20-1 and TRBJ2-3, with D tentatively TRBD2 (5 bases). Germline V gene sequence: CDR1 DFQATT, CDR2 SNEGSKA (reference sequence). This CDR3 is 14 amino acids long. Trimming left V 4 bases short and J 1 base short, with 12 bases between. The CDR3 sequence is CSATGPRGTDTQYF. The CDR3 DNA follows: TGCAGTGCTACCGGGCCGAGGGGCACAGATACGCAGTATTTT.

This clonotype was observed at least ten times. V usage is TRBV28 and J usage is TRBJ2-5; no reliable D call. The J call could be wrong; TRBJ2-1 is a better fit for the DNA end. Per germline, CDR1 MDHEN and CDR2 SYDVKM. The CDR3 loop spans 14 amino acids. The CDR3 spells CASSLLRGGNEQFF. The DNA for the CDR3 is TGTGCCAGCAGTTTACTACGCGGTGGGAATGAGCAGTTCTTC.

This clonotype appeared a few times. CDR3 nucleotide sequence: TGTGCCAGCAGTGCAGGGCGGCCCCAGCATTTT. Its translation is CASSAGRPQHF. V usage is TRBV2 and J usage is TRBJ1-5, with D possibly matching TRBD1 (5 bases). V dropped 4 bases and J dropped 9 bases, with 7 bases sitting between them. CDR1 and CDR2 (germline): SNHLY, FYNNEI. The CDR3 is 11 residues long.

This sequence joins TRBV20-1 and TRBJ2-1; 11 bases are shared with TRBD2. CDR1 is DFQATT, CDR2 SNEGSKA, per germline (reference sequence). The CDR3 covers 16 residues. The V and J ends lost 4 bases and 2 bases, in that order; junction bases with no gene match: 7. CDR3 sequence: CSAKLAGEGPYNEQFF. CDR3 coding DNA: TGCAGTGCTAAACTAGCGGGAGAAGGGCCCTACAATGAGCAGTTCTTC.

As to this clonotype: The junction departs from the called germline gene at one end, perhaps through a read error. J is TRBJ1-2 and V is TRBV11-2; D remains unclear. Germline V gene data show CDR1 as SGHAT and CDR2 as FQNNGV. This CDR3 spans 13 amino acids. The CDR3 protein is CASSFGVNYGHTF. CDR3 bases: TGTGCCAGCAGCTTTGGGGTTAACTATGGCCACACCTTC.

The sample holds a few counts of this clonotype. The chain has TRBV7-3 and TRBJ2-1; D might be TRBD1 (5 bases). With the DNA end fitting TRBJ2-7 better, the J assignment may be wrong. Germline V CDR1 and CDR2: SGHTA, FQGTGA. The CDR3 consists of 14 residues. CDR3 bases: TGTGCCAGCAGCTTACCAAACCAAGGGGACGAGCAGTACTTC. Residues: CASSLPNQGDEQYF.

V and J are TRBV20-1 and TRBJ2-4; D gene unclear. This CDR3 comprises 14 residues. V shed 5 bases and J shed 7 bases, with 18 bases lying between them. The germline V gene encodes CDR1 DFQATT and CDR2 SNEGSKA (reference sequence). The CDR3 DNA sequence: TGCAGTGCTTCCCCGGACGGTTCATTGAACATTCAGTACTTC. This codes for CSASPDGSLNIQYF.

This rearrangement joins TRBV29-1 to TRBJ2-3; 7 nucleotides agree with TRBD1. The CDR3 loop spans 15 amino acids. Trimming cost V 7 bases and J 2 bases; bases outside gene matches: 12. CDR1 SQVTM and CDR2 ANQGSEA come from the germline V gene. The CDR3 coding sequence is TGCAGCGCCTCCCCGGGACAGAGTTTCACAGATACGCAGTATTTT. The encoded protein is CSASPGQSFTDTQYF.

This clonotype was seen just once. This chain connects TRBV24-1 to TRBJ2-1; the D gene is possibly TRBD2 (7 bases). Germline V CDR1 and CDR2: KGHDR, SFDVKD. The CDR3 has 17 amino acids. Trimming removed 3 bases from V and 7 bases from J, with 21 bases in between. CDR3 amino acids: CATSDRQGYGRLNEQFF. As DNA, the CDR3 is TGTGCCACCAGTGATCGGCAGGGGTACGGGAGGCTGAATGAGCAGTTCTTC.

This clonotype was observed a handful of times. A junction end diverges from the germline sequence, so it may reflect a read error. The genes are TRBV9 and TRBJ2-7; TRBD1 might be the D (6 bases). CDR3 length equals 14 residues. Germline values: CDR1 SGDLS, CDR2 YYNGEE. DNA of the CDR3: TGTGCCAGCAGCGTTTATGAGGGGGAAGAGACCCAGCACTTC. Protein: CASSVYEGEETQHF.

The rearrangement joins TRBV18 to TRBJ2-1, with D perhaps TRBD1 (5 bases). The germline V and J ends were trimmed by 3 bases and 6 bases, with 12 bases remaining between them. From germline, CDR1 is KGHSH and CDR2 LQKENI. The CDR3 spans 14 residues. The CDR3 loop is CASSPLGASNEQFF. CDR3 nucleotides: TGTGCCAGCTCACCCCTTGGGGCATCCAATGAGCAGTTCTTC.

This sequence joins TRBV29-1 and TRBJ2-3; D uncertain. Trimming shortened V by 5 bases and J by 4 bases, and 16 bases separated the two germline ends. CDR1 SQVTM and CDR2 ANQGSEA come from the germline V gene. This CDR3 comprises 14 residues. In DNA, the CDR3 is TGCAGCGTTCCCAAACGCTTAGATCCAGATACGCAGTATTTT. The encoded protein is CSVPKRLDPDTQYF.

The chain links TRBV7-2 to TRBJ2-5; D may be TRBD2 (5 bases). The CDR3 runs 15 residues. CDR1 and CDR2 from the germline V gene are SGHTA and FQGNSA. The V and J ends lost 4 bases and 4 bases respectively, with 16 bases between them. The CDR3 DNA follows: TGTGCCAGCAGCTCTAGCAGGAGGATTCGAGAGACCCAGTACTTC. Translated, it gives CASSSSRRIRETQYF.

For this clonotype: With a much larger clone just one base away, this may be a read error. The chain recombines TRBV20-1 with TRBJ2-1; a possible D gene is TRBD1 (6 bases). Germline CDR1 reads DFQATT; CDR2 reads SNEGSKA (reference sequence). The CDR3 is made up of 16 amino acids. CDR3 DNA: TGCAGTGCTAGGAGGAGGACAGAGAGCTCCTACAATGGGCAGTTCTTC. It codes for CSARRRTESSYNGQFF.

This clonotype was seen more than once but under ten times. The V call is TRBV6-2 or TRBV6-3, the J call TRBJ2-1, with D possibly being TRBD1 (5 bases). Germline V gene data show CDR1 as MNHEY and CDR2 as SVGEGT. Trimming pared 2 bases from V and 0 bases from J, leaving 8 bases between. The CDR3 length is 15 residues. The CDR3 DNA sequence: TGTGCCAGCAGTTACAGCACAGGCTCCTACAATGAGCAGTTCTTC. Residues: CASSYSTGSYNEQFF.

This clonotype was seen ten or more times. This chain links TRBV7-6 with TRBJ2-7; D may correspond to TRBD1 or TRBD2 (5 bases each). CDR3 length: 13 residues. Germline V lookup: CDR1 SGHVS, CDR2 FNYEAQ. V lost 4 bases and J lost 9, with 16 bases in between. CDR3 protein: CASSSDWGFGQYF. CDR3 nucleotides: TGTGCCAGCAGCTCCGACTGGGGGTTCGGGCAGTACTTC.